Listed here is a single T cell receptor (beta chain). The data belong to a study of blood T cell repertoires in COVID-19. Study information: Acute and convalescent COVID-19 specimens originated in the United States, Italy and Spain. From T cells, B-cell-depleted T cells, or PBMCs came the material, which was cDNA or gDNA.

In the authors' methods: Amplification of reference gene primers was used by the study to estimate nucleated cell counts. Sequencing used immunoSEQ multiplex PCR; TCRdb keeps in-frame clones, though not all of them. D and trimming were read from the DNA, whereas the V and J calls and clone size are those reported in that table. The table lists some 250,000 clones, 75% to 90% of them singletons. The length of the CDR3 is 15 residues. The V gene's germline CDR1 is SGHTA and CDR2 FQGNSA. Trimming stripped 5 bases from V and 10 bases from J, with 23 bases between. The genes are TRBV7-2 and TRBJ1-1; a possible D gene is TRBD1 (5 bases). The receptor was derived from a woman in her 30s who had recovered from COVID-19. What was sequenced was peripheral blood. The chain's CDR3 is CASSQGAQGFGGAFF. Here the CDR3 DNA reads TGTGCCAGCAGCCAGGGCGCACAAGGCTTTGGCGGAGCTTTCTTT.